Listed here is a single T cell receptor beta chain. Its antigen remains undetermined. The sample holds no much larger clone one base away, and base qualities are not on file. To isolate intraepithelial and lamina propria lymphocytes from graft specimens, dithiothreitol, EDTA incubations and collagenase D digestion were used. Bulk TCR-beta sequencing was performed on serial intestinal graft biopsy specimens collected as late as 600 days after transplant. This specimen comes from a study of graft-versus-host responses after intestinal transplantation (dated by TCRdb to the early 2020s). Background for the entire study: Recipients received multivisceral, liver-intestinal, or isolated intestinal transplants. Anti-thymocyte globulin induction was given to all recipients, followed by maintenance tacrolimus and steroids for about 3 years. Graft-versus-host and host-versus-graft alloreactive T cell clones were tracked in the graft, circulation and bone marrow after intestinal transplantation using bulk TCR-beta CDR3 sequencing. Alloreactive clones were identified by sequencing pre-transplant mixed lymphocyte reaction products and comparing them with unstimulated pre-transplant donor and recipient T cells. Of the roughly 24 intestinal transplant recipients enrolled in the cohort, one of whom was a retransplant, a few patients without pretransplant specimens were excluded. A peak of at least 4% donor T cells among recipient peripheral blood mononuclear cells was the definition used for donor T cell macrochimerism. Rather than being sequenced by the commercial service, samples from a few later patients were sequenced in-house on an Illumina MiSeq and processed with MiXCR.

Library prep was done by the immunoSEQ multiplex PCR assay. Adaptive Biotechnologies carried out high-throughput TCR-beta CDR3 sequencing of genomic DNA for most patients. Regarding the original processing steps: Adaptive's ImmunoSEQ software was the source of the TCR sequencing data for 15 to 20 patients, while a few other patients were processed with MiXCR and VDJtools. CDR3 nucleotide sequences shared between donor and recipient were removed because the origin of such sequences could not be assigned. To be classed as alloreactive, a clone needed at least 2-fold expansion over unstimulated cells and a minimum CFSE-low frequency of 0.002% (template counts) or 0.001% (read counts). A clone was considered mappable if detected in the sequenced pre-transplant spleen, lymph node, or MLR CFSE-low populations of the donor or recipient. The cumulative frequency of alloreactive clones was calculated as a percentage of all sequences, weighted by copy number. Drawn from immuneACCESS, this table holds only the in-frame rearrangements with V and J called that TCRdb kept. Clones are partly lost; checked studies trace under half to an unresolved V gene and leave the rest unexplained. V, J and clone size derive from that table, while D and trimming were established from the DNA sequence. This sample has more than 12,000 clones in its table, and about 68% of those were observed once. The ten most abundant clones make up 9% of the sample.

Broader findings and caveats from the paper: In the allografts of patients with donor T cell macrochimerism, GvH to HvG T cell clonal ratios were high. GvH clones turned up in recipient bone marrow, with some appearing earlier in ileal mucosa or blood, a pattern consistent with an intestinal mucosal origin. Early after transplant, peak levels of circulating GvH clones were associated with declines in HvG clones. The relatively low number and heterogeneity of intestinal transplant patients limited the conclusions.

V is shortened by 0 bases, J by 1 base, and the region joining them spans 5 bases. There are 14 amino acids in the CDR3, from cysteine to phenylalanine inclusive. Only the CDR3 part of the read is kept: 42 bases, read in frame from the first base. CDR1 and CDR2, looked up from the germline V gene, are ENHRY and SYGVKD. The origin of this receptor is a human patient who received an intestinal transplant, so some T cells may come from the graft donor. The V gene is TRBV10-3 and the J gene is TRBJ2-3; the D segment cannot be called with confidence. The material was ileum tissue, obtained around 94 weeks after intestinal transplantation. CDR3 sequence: CAISESPGTDTQYF. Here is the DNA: TGTGCCATCAGTGAGTCTCCTGGCACAGATACGCAGTATTTT.